This TCR beta chain was obtained from a study of technical replicates of blood from four donors (dated by TCRdb to about 2017). The CDR3 contains 13 residues, cysteine and phenylalanine counted. The read is trimmed to its CDR3 DNA, 39 bases read in frame from base 1. CDR1 and CDR2 are read off the germline V gene (reference sequence) as WNHNN and SYGVQD. V is cut by 3 bases and J by 3 bases, and the space between the germline ends is 8 bases. About this clone: The antigen it recognizes is unknown. The record has no base qualities; no much larger clone is one base away.

Library generation was performed with the immunoSEQ multiplex PCR assay. This immuneACCESS table, as held by TCRdb, lists in-frame sequences with V and J called but not all clones. Of the missing ones, under half trace to an unresolved V gene in checked studies; the others have no known cause. This sample gives about 72,000 clones in total; roughly 95% of them show up just once. The ten top clones hold 0.2% to 0.3% of the sample. This receptor was obtained from a human donor in good health. Sequencing used T cells isolated from PBMCs. Recombination connected TRBV10-1 to TRBJ1-1; D gene: possibly TRBD1, on 5 matching bases. The nucleotide sequence is TGCGCCAGCAGTGACGCGGGACACACTGAAGCTTTCTTT. This translates into CASSDAGHTEAFF.